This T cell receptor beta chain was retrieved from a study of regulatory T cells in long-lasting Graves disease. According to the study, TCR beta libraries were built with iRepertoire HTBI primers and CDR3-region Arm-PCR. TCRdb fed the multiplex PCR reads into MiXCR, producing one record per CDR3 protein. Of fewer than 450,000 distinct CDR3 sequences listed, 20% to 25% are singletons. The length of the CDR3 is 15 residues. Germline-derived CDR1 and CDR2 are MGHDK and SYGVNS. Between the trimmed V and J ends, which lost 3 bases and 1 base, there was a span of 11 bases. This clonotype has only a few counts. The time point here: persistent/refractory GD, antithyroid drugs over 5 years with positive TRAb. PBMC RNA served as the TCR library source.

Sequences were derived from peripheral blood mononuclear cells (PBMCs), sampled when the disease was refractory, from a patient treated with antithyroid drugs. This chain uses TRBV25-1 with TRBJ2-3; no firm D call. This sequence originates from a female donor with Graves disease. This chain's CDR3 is CASSEDNRGTDTQYF. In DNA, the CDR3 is TGTGCCAGCAGTGAGGATAATAGGGGCACAGATACGCAGTATTTT.